This record looks at one TCR beta chain sequence and its context. Its antigen target is currently unknown. The record has no base qualities; no much larger clone is one base away. This entry belongs to a study of regulatory T cells in long-lasting Graves disease (dated by TCRdb to the early 2020s). Regarding the research as a whole: Patients with newly diagnosed Graves' disease had been on antithyroid drugs for under 3 months. This study used TCR sequencing and RNA sequencing of peripheral blood to compare persistent Graves' disease patients against newly diagnosed Graves' disease patients. The study took place in China and was registered as a clinical trial. A total of roughly 35 samples underwent TCR sequencing: around 13 from persistent and roughly 20 from newly diagnosed Graves' disease patients. What the research found in general, with its limitations: Only peripheral blood was studied, because thyroid tissue, the primary lesion, was inaccessible. TRBV28, TRBJ1-2 and TRBJ2-5 were preferentially used in persistent disease, while TRBV20-1 and TRBJ2-1 were favored in newly diagnosed disease. Compared with newly diagnosed patients, persistent Graves' disease patients had lower TCR Shannon entropy and fewer highly expanded clones, which suggests clonal expansion. Sequencing and analysis were limited to the TCR beta chain. As a limitation, the authors acknowledged that the small sample size may reduce accuracy. More public clonotypes were shared among persistent patients (more than 2,500) than among newly diagnosed patients (roughly 1,000).

The germline V gene encodes CDR1 SGHTA and CDR2 FQGNSA. The trim is 1 base for V and 4 bases for J, with a gap of 14 bases between the germline ends. The CDR3 contains 15 residues, cysteine and phenylalanine counted. CDR3 DNA only is kept here, 45 bases in frame from base 1. The label giving this sample's time point can be read as: newly diagnosed GD, antithyroid drugs for less than 3 months. For both TCR sequencing and RNA sequencing, RNA was extracted from PBMCs using TRIzol. The diagnosis of Graves' disease was made according to American Thyroid Association guidelines. Patients were recruited from an endocrinology department in Xi'an, China. Each patient gave approximately 10 milliliters of peripheral blood, collected in an EDTA anticoagulant tube. PBMCs were isolated by Ficoll Paque Plus density gradient separation without further T cell sorting. RNA quality was checked with an Agilent 2100 Bioanalyzer and agarose gel, and concentration with a NanoDrop 2000.

The library was produced with multiplex PCR. The sample was run on an Illumina HiSeq 4000. CDR3 regions were amplified by Arm-PCR with iRepertoire HTBI primers to construct TCR beta libraries. Before sequencing, the PCR products went through gel purification. As for how the authors treated the data: Gene usage analysis of CDR3 amino acid clonotypes relied on the roughly 60 TRBV and 13 to 15 TRBJ segments identified across samples. COPE and FqMerger were used to merge filtered high-quality paired reads into contigs. BLAST was used to align contigs to IMGT TRBV, TRBD and TRBJ reference genes, and CDR3 was defined according to IMGT. Any clonotype with a frequency above 0.1% was counted as a highly expanded clone. Shannon entropy was used to measure repertoire diversity, and the Gini coefficient was used to measure V-J evenness. Clonotypes shared by more than one individual were considered public. Using fastp trimming at Q25 and MiXCR clonotype assembly, TCRdb reanalyzed the public sequencing data and kept in-frame beta chains. Every entry covers one CDR3 protein and lists the most common genes and DNA from its rows. The V and J calls, along with clone size, are taken from TCRdb and not from the paper's own processing. For this sample the table gives roughly 610,000 distinct CDR3 sequences, of which around 15% were detected only once. Clones ranked in the top ten supply about 18% of the sample.

These same records also appear under a second study, on T cells in Graves' hyperthyroidism and ophthalmopathy. The second study's paper adds: Stable Graves' hyperthyroidism was defined as the absence of progression to ophthalmopathy over 18 months of follow-up. Hyperthyroidism patients were newly diagnosed, had a disease duration of under 2 months, and were aged 18 to 65 years. Any patient with an uncontrolled infection, another autoimmune disease, pregnancy or lactation was excluded. Diagnoses were established on the basis of clinical symptoms, serum thyroxine and TRAb, thyroid ultrasound, and orbital computed tomography. The TCR CDR3 was subjected to a first round of RT-PCR using the HTBI primer set and the Qiagen OneStep RT-PCR kit. Blood samples also contained most of the expanded thyroid clonotypes (frequency above 0.001), which suggests that blood repertoires may reflect thyroid immune responses. Ophthalmopathy was separated from stable hyperthyroidism by a 13 V-J signature model, with around 90% sensitivity and roughly 84% specificity obtained in cross-validation and 80%/75% obtained in testing. In validation, the model predicted progression to ophthalmopathy a median of roughly six months before onset, with about 64% sensitivity and roughly 72% specificity. TCR V-J signatures able to tell the groups apart were searched for in a discovery cohort of approximately 95 patients, of whom approximately 40 had Graves' ophthalmopathy and about 60 had stable Graves' hyperthyroidism. An independent validation cohort of some 18 hyperthyroidism patients and 17 patients who later progressed to ophthalmopathy tested prospective prediction of ophthalmopathy. For training and testing, the roughly 93 patients in the discovery cohort were randomly divided in a 7:3 ratio. Thyroid tissue and blood T-cell repertoires from roughly six Graves' hyperthyroidism patients were also compared in the study. After sampling, hyperthyroidism patients received methimazole starting at 30 mg daily, and ophthalmopathy patients received high-dose intravenous methylprednisolone. A second multiplex PCR round built the libraries, followed by size selection and purification. Paired-end sequencing of the libraries was performed with 100 bp reads on an Illumina HiSeq2000. SOAPnuke was used to process the raw data, removing reads that contained adapters or uncalled bases, had a mean Phred below 15, or lacked an exact match to the constant primer or identifier. High-quality paired reads were merged with COPE v1.2.5, and unique nucleotide sequences were defined as clonotypes. MiTCR v1.1 was used to align the clonotypes against IMGT TRBV, TRBD and TRBJ reference segments. Only V-J combinations with frequency above 0.0001, covering about 99% of repertoires, were analysed. A TCS score was defined as the ratio between F50 (clonal expansion) and ExV (chaos), using BLOSUM62-based TCRdist between CDR3 peptides within each V-J. Welch's t-statistics and random forest reduced just over 500 V-J features to 13, which were used in a naive Bayes classifier (R e1071). Sample size was not statistically predetermined, and investigators were not blinded to group allocation. According to the paper, TCR Vbeta CDR3 sequencing was carried out on over 130 peripheral blood samples, which came from fewer than 50 ophthalmopathy, around 74 hyperthyroidism and roughly 17 progressor patients.

This TCR was sampled from a woman under 40 with Graves disease. Donor details come from another sample of the same person, matched by shared clones. This receptor chain uses TRBV7-2 and TRBJ2-7; a weak D assignment points to TRBD1 (6 bases agree). The source material was peripheral blood mononuclear cells (PBMCs), sampled at new diagnosis, from a patient treated with antithyroid drugs. At the DNA level, the sequence is TGTGCCAGCAGCTTAGGGGCCGGGACAAAGTACGAGCAGTACTTC. Translated, this gives CASSLGAGTKYEQYF.